A single sample gave rise to the 31 T cell receptor beta chains below, sequenced in a study of Graves' ophthalmopathy and Graves' hyperthyroidism. TCR beta CDR3 regions were amplified from RNA transcripts. The library came from an HTBI-primed first-round RT-PCR and a second-round multiplex PCR. TCRdb fed the multiplex PCR reads into MiXCR, producing one record per CDR3 protein. The data hold approximately 640,000 distinct CDR3 sequences, with roughly 39% observed a single time. The specimen sequenced was peripheral blood. All receptors derive from an adult man with Graves' ophthalmopathy.

This clonotype was counted at least ten times. CDR3 loop: CARQNTEAFF. In DNA, the CDR3 is TGTGCCAGACAGAACACTGAAGCTTTCTTT. The chain carries TRBV6-5 and TRBJ1-1; D remains ambiguous. V was pared by 9 bases and J by 1 base, with 3 bases between. CDR1 MNHEY and CDR2 SVGAGI come from the germline V gene. The length of the CDR3 is 10 residues.

Concerning this clonotype itself: One end of the junction varies from germline; a read error may be responsible. This sequence joins TRBV19 and TRBJ1-2; possibly TRBD1 for D (5 bases). The CDR3 consists of 14 residues. CDR1 and CDR2 (germline): LNHDA, SQIVND (reference sequence). In nucleotides, the CDR3 is TGTGCCAGCTCCCAGGGCCCGGGTTACTATGGCCACACCTTC. As protein: CASSQGPGYYGHTF.

This clonotype was recorded many times. The rearrangement links TRBV5-1 to TRBJ2-2; 7 nucleotides agree with TRBD1. V lost 1 base, J lost 1 base, and 4 bases stayed unmatched. The CDR3 loop spans 16 amino acids. Germline V gene lookup returns CDR1 SGHRS and CDR2 YFSETQ. CDR3 sequence: CASSLTGTVNTGELFF. DNA of the CDR3: TGCGCCAGCAGCTTGACCGGGACAGTGAACACCGGGGAGCTGTTTTTT.

J is TRBJ1-1 and V is TRBV12-3 or TRBV12-4, with D perhaps TRBD1 (6 bases). Trimming removed 7 bases from V and 1 base from J, with 13 bases in between. The CDR3 consists of 14 residues. The DNA of the CDR3 is TGTGCCAGCACCGCGGGACACTCGAACACTGAAGCTTTCTTT. Translated, it gives CASTAGHSNTEAFF.

The chain combines TRBV15 with TRBJ1-4, with D tentatively TRBD1 (5 bases). V was trimmed by 3 bases and J by 8 bases, leaving 16 bases between them. This CDR3 contains 15 residues. Germline CDR1 is LNHNV and CDR2 is YYDKDF (reference sequence). DNA for the CDR3: TGTGCCACCAGCAGCGCCCTAGGGACCGGGGAAAAACTGTTTTTT. Translating it yields CATSSALGTGEKLFF.

This clonotype was counted at least ten times. The chain couples TRBV7-6 to TRBJ1-6; D gene unclear. This CDR3 is built from 14 residues. Between the trimmed V and J ends, which lost 5 bases and 10 bases, there was a span of 15 bases. In germline, CDR1 is SGHVS, CDR2 FNYEAQ. The CDR3 loop is CASSQRSYQSPLHF. The DNA for the CDR3 is TGTGCCAGCAGCCAACGATCCTACCAGTCACCCCTCCACTTT. Looking up the rest from reference TRBV7-6 and TRBJ1-6 gives the full variable domain: GAGVSQSPRYKVTKRGQDVALRCDPISGHVSLYWYRQALGQGPEFLTYFNYEAQQDKSGLPNDRFSAERPEGSISTLTIQRTEQRDSAMYRCASSQRSYQSPLHFGNGTRLTVT.

This clonotype was detected only a few times. The chain joins TRBV19 to TRBJ2-2; D is undetermined. Trimming left V 6 bases short and J 2 bases short, with 10 bases between. Per the germline V gene, CDR1 is LNHDA and CDR2 is SQIVND (reference sequence). The CDR3 loop spans 14 amino acids. Written as DNA, the CDR3 is TGTGCCAGTAGCACCAATAAAAACACCGGGGAGCTGTTTTTT. The encoded protein is CASSTNKNTGELFF.

The rearrangement uses TRBV25-1 and TRBJ1-4; D is ambiguous. CDR1 is MGHDK and CDR2 is SYGVNS in the germline V gene. The length of the CDR3 is 17 residues. Trimming stripped 6 bases from V and 14 bases from J, with 31 bases between. For the CDR3, the DNA is TGTGCCAGCAGCTCACCCGGGCGGCAGCCCCAGCAGGAAATTCTGTTTTTT. Amino acid sequence: CASSSPGRQPQQEILFF. Variable domain in full (rest from reference TRBV25-1 and TRBJ1-4): EADIYQTPRYLVIGTGKKITLECSQTMGHDKMYWYQQDPGMELHLIHYSYGVNSTEKGDLSSESTVSRIRTEHFPLTLESARPSHTSQYLCASSSPGRQPQQEILFFGSGTQLSVL.

The chain joins TRBV9 to TRBJ2-5; D not resolved. The J call may be in error: the DNA end matches TRBJ2-1 better. The CDR3 spans 11 residues. Germline CDR1 SGDLS, CDR2 YYNGEE. The CDR3 protein is CASSVGREQFF. CDR3 in DNA: TGTGCCAGCAGCGTAGGACGAGAGCAGTTCTTC.

For this clonotype: A much larger clone differs from this one at a single base, so this may be a read error. The chain recombines TRBV9 with TRBJ2-7, with 8 nucleotides matching TRBD2. Germline V gene data show CDR1 as SGDLS and CDR2 as YYNGEE. The CDR3 is 16 residues long. Trimming removed 0 bases from V and 2 bases from J; junction bases left unmatched: 7. The CDR3 nucleotides are TGTGCCAGCAGCGTAGGTAGCGGGAAGTATCCCTACGAGCAGTACTTC. Its protein is CASSVGSGKYPYEQYF.

With respect to this clonotype: A much larger clone is a single base away; this may be a read error. V gene TRBV14 combines with J gene TRBJ2-5; D might be TRBD1 (6 bases). Germline V gene lookup returns CDR1 SGHDN and CDR2 FVKESK. Trimming took 2 bases from V and 9 from J, leaving 19 bases between them. This CDR3 has 15 amino acids. The CDR3: CASSQTGKFEKSQYF. The DNA for the CDR3 is TGTGCCAGCAGCCAAACAGGGAAGTTCGAAAAGTCCCAGTACTTC. Variable domain in full (rest from reference TRBV14 and TRBJ2-5): EAGVTQFPSHSVIEKGQTVTLRCDPISGHDNLYWYRRVMGKEIKFLLHFVKESKQDESGMPNNRFLAERTGGTYSTLKVQPAELEDSGVYFCASSQTGKFEKSQYFGPGTRLLVL.

To note about this clonotype: A read error may explain this, as a much larger clone is one base away. The chain has TRBV10-2 and TRBJ2-6; no definite D call. The CDR3 extends over 17 amino acids. Germline V CDR1 and CDR2: WSHSY, SAAADI. The CDR3 is CASSPRLEWAGANVLTF. CDR3 DNA: TGTGCCAGCAGCCCGAGACTGGAATGGGCTGGGGCCAACGTCCTGACTTTC.

The CDR3 spells CASSILGGAAVQPQHF. The CDR3 region has the DNA TGTGCCAGTAGTATACTTGGGGGGGCTGCGGTTCAGCCCCAGCATTTT. This rearrangement joins TRBV19 to TRBJ1-5, with D perhaps TRBD1 (6 bases). This CDR3 contains 16 residues. Per the germline V gene, CDR1 is LNHDA and CDR2 is SQIVND (reference sequence). The germline V and J ends were trimmed by 2 bases and 6 bases, with 17 bases remaining between them.

V usage is TRBV5-6 and J usage is TRBJ2-2; no clear D. Germline V gene lookup returns CDR1 SGHDT and CDR2 YYEEEE. Trimming removed 1 base at V and 2 bases at J, with 9 bases between. CDR3 length: 15 residues. In nucleotides, the CDR3 is TGTGCCAGCAGCTTGTCCAAACCCAACACCGGGGAGCTGTTTTTT. Protein: CASSLSKPNTGELFF. Drawing the rest from reference TRBV5-6 and TRBJ2-2, the complete variable domain is DAGVTQSPTHLIKTRGQQVTLRCSPKSGHDTVSWYQQALGQGPQFIFQYYEEEERQRGNFPDRFSGHQFPNYSSELNVNALLLGDSALYLCASSLSKPNTGELFFGEGSRLTVL.

This clonotype was seen at least ten times. The genes are TRBV5-8 and TRBJ2-5; D remains ambiguous. Trimming took 0 bases from V and 5 from J, leaving 8 bases between them. Germline CDR1 is SGHTS and CDR2 is YDEGEE. The CDR3 has 13 residues. CDR3 bases: TGTGCCAGCAGCTTGGTAGGGTTGGAGACCCAGTACTTC. This codes for CASSLVGLETQYF. The whole variable domain, filled in from reference TRBV5-8 and TRBJ2-5, reads EAGVTQSPTHLIKTRGQQATLRCSPISGHTSVYWYQQALGLGLQFLLWYDEGEERNRGNFPPRFSGRQFPNYSSELNVNALELEDSALYLCASSLVGLETQYFGPGTRLLVL.

This clonotype was seen more than once but under ten times. The chain combines TRBV19 with TRBJ2-5; TRBD2 matches 12 bases. The ends lost 3 bases at V and 2 bases at J; junction bases unmatched: 10. The CDR3 totals 18 residues. Germline V lookup: CDR1 LNHDA, CDR2 SQIVND (reference sequence). In DNA form, the CDR3 reads TGTGCCAGTAGTATTGGGCTAGCGGGAGGGCCTTTGCAAGAGACCCAGTACTTC. Amino acids: CASSIGLAGGPLQETQYF.

This clonotype was found many times. V usage is TRBV6-1 and J usage is TRBJ2-7, with 9 bases identical to TRBD2. Germline CDR1 reads MNHNS; CDR2 reads SASEGT. The ends lost 0 bases at V and 2 bases at J; junction bases unmatched: 5. The CDR3 sequence is 16 residues long. CDR3 in amino acids: CASSEASGSGAYEQYF. The CDR3, as DNA: TGTGCCAGCAGTGAAGCTAGCGGGAGCGGAGCCTACGAGCAGTACTTC.

This clonotype was counted only a few times. This chain links TRBV7-6 with TRBJ2-2, with TRBD2 matching 14 bases. The ends lost 5 bases at V and 3 bases at J; junction bases unmatched: 5. CDR3 length: 17 amino acids. Germline CDR1 reads SGHVS; CDR2 reads FNYEAQ. In DNA, the CDR3 is TGTGCCAGCAGCCCCCGACTAGCGGGAGGGGACACCGGGGAGCTGTTTTTT. It is translated as CASSPRLAGGDTGELFF.

This clonotype was seen ten or more times. J is TRBJ2-2 and V is TRBV5-1; D is unclear. The CDR3 runs to 14 residues. Trimming stripped 2 bases from V and 0 bases from J, with 5 bases between. In germline, CDR1 is SGHRS, CDR2 YFSETQ. Here the CDR3 DNA reads TGCGCCAGCAGCTTTGACCCGAACACCGGGGAGCTGTTTTTT. Encoded protein: CASSFDPNTGELFF.

This clonotype was counted only a few times. The chain links TRBV27 to TRBJ2-5, with D hard to call. CDR3 length equals 13 residues. Trimming pared 3 bases from V and 5 bases from J, leaving 10 bases between. In germline, CDR1 is MNHEY, CDR2 SMNVEV (reference sequence). The CDR3 spells CASSLSGWETQYF. CDR3 DNA: TGTGCCAGCAGTTTGTCGGGTTGGGAGACCCAGTACTTC.

The chain joins TRBV7-2 to TRBJ1-2; 7 bases match TRBD1. The CDR3 extends over 15 amino acids. V lost 3 bases to trimming and J lost 13 bases; unmatched junction nucleotides: 17. Germline V CDR1 and CDR2: SGHTA, FQGNSA. CDR3 region: CASSLRPGQFYGGTF. In nucleotides, the CDR3 is TGTGCCAGCAGCTTGCGGCCGGGACAGTTCTATGGGGGCACCTTC.

This sequence joins TRBV24-1 and TRBJ2-3; D not certain. CDR3 size: 13 residues. Germline values: CDR1 KGHDR, CDR2 SFDVKD. The V and J ends lost 5 bases and 8 bases respectively, with 13 bases between them. The CDR3 is CATSVNVGPTQYF. Here the CDR3 DNA reads TGTGCCACCAGTGTTAATGTCGGTCCTACGCAGTATTTT.

This clonotype appeared a few times. V gene TRBV7-6 combines with J gene TRBJ1-1, with 8 nucleotides matching TRBD1. Losses at the gene ends were 7 bases for V and 1 base for J; bases not matched to a gene: 5. Germline CDR1 is SGHVS and CDR2 is FNYEAQ. The length of the CDR3 is 14 residues. The CDR3 sequence: CASTQGAPNTEAFF. The CDR3 DNA is TGTGCCAGCACCCAGGGGGCCCCGAACACTGAAGCTTTCTTT.

The table lists this clonotype with many counts. This may be a read error: a much more frequent sequence differs by one nucleotide. This chain links TRBV7-3 with TRBJ2-2, with D uncertain. Trimming took 2 bases from V and 6 from J, leaving 4 bases between them. The CDR3 consists of 12 residues. Germline assignment: CDR1 SGHTA and CDR2 FQGTGA. CDR3 in amino acids: CASSLWSGELFF. The CDR3 nucleotides read TGTGCCAGCAGCTTATGGTCCGGGGAGCTGTTTTTT.

At least ten counts were recorded for this clonotype. V gene TRBV7-2 combines with J gene TRBJ1-2; a possible D gene is TRBD1 (6 bases). This CDR3 is 16 amino acids long. From germline, CDR1 is SGHTA and CDR2 FQGNSA. V shed 2 bases and J shed 4 bases, with 17 bases lying between them. In DNA form, the CDR3 reads TGTGCCAGCAGCTTATCAATTCGGGGGCTGAGCTATGGCTACACCTTC. Translation: CASSLSIRGLSYGYTF.

This clonotype occurred many times. This chain uses TRBV19 with TRBJ2-2, with D possibly TRBD1 on 5 matching bases. CDR1 and CDR2 (germline): LNHDA, SQIVND (reference sequence). Trimming left V 3 bases short and J 1 base short, with 9 bases between. CDR3 size: 15 residues. Here the CDR3 reads CASSIRQLNTGELFF. The CDR3 DNA is TGTGCCAGTAGTATTCGACAGTTGAACACCGGGGAGCTGTTTTTT.

This clonotype was seen at least ten times. The chain joins TRBV20-1 to TRBJ1-2; weak D call: TRBD1 (5 bases). V was trimmed by 5 bases and J by 0 bases, leaving 10 bases between them. The length of the CDR3 is 13 residues. Germline V gene data show CDR1 as DFQATT and CDR2 as SNEGSKA (reference sequence). The CDR3 protein is CSAFRDANYGYTF. The CDR3 bases are TGCAGTGCTTTCCGGGACGCTAACTATGGCTACACCTTC.

In regard to this clonotype: This could be a read error, since a much larger clone is one nucleotide away. V is TRBV20-1 and J is TRBJ1-2, with 9 nucleotides matching TRBD1. CDR1 and CDR2 (germline): DFQATT, SNEGSKA (reference sequence). V lost 5 bases to trimming and J lost 8 bases; unmatched junction nucleotides: 6. The CDR3 totals 12 residues. The CDR3 DNA reads TGCAGTGCTGGGACAGGGTCTAGGGGCTACACCTTC. Its protein product is CSAGTGSRGYTF.

This clonotype was seen only once. The genes are TRBV25-1 and TRBJ2-7; 7 bases are a match to TRBD1. This CDR3 has 12 residues. Trimming cost V 9 bases and J 5 bases; bases outside gene matches: 7. Germline loops: CDR1 MGHDK, CDR2 SYGVNS. As DNA, the CDR3 is TGTGCCAGGAGGGGGCGCGACAACGAGCAGTACTTC. As protein: CARRGRDNEQYF.

About this clonotype itself: A much larger clone differs by one base, so this may be a read error. J is TRBJ1-1 and V is TRBV14; D is perhaps TRBD1 (6 bases). The ends were cut back, 3 bases at V and 0 bases at J, with 17 bases in the middle. The CDR3 has 17 amino acids. CDR1 is SGHDN, CDR2 FVKESK, per germline. The CDR3 region has the DNA TGTGCCAGCAGCCATCGAGGAGGGGGGCTAGTGAACACTGAAGCTTTCTTT. Translating gives CASSHRGGGLVNTEAFF.

The V call is TRBV24-1, the J call TRBJ1-5, with D tentatively TRBD1 (6 bases). Trimming removed 11 bases at V and 4 bases at J, with 14 bases between. The germline gives CDR1 KGHDR, CDR2 SFDVKD. This CDR3 is 13 amino acids long. The CDR3 spells CASVRGPNQPQHF. CDR3 nucleotide sequence: TGTGCCAGCGTCAGGGGACCAAATCAGCCCCAGCATTTT.